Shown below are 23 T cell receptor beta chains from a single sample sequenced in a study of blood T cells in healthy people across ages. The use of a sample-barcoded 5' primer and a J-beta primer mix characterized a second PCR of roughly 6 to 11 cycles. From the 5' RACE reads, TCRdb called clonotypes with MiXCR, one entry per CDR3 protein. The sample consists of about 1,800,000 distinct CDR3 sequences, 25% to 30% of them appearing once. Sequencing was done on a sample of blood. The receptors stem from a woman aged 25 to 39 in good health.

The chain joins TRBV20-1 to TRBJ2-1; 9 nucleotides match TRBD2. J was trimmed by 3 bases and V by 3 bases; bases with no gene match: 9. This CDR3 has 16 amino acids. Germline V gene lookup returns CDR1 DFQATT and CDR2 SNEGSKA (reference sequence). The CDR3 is CSAREPSGEHYNEQFF. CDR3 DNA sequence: TGCAGTGCTAGGGAACCTAGCGGGGAACACTACAATGAGCAGTTCTTC.

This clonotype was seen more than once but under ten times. The CDR3 DNA reads TGTGCCAGTATCACCTCGAAGGGAGTGAGGACTGAAGCTTTCTTT. Its protein product is CASITSKGVRTEAFF. The chain is built from TRBV19 and TRBJ1-1; D is undetermined. Trimming stripped 7 bases from V and 5 bases from J, with 20 bases between. The CDR3 sequence is 15 residues long. Germline CDR1 reads LNHDA; CDR2 reads SQIVND (reference sequence).

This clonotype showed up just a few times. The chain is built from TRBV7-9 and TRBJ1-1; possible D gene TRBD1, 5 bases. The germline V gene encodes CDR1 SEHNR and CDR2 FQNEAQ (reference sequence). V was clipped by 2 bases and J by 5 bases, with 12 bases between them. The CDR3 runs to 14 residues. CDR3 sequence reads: CASSLHQGRTEAFF. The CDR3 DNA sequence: TGTGCCAGCAGCTTACACCAGGGAAGGACTGAAGCTTTCTTT.

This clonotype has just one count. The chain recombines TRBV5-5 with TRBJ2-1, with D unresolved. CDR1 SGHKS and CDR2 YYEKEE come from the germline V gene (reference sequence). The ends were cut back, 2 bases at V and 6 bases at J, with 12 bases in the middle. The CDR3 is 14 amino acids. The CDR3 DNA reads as TGTGCCAGCAGCTTTTGGCAGCGAGTCAATGAGCAGTTCTTC. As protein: CASSFWQRVNEQFF.

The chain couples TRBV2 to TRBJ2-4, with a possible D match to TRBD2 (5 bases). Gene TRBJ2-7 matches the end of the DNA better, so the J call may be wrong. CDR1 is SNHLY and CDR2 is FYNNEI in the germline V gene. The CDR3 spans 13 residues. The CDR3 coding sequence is TGTGCCAGCATATGGAGGCTCCTGGGCGAGCAGTACTTC. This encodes CASIWRLLGEQYF.

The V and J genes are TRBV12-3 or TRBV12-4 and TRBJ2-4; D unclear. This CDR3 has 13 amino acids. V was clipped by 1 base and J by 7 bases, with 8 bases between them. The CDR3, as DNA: TGTGCCAGCAGTTTAGATCTGGGGAACATTCAGTACTTC. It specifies CASSLDLGNIQYF.

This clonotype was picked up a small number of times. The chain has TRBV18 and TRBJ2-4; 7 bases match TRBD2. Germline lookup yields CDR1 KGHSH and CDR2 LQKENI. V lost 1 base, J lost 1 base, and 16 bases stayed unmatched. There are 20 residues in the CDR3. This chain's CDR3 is CASSPRLYAGATTAKNIQYF. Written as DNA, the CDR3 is TGTGCCAGCTCACCACGTCTTTATGCGGGAGCGACGACGGCCAAAAACATTCAGTACTTC.

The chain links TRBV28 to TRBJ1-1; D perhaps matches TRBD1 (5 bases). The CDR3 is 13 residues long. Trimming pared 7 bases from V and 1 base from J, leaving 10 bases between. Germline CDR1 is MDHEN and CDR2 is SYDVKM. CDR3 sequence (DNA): TGTGCCAGCAACTACAGGACGAACACTGAAGCTTTCTTT. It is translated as CASNYRTNTEAFF.

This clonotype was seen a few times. In DNA form, the CDR3 reads TGTGCCAGCAGTTCCCCCGGGACTAGCTCAGATACGCAGTATTTT. Translation: CASSSPGTSSDTQYF. This rearrangement joins TRBV12-3 or TRBV12-4 to TRBJ2-3; TRBD2 aligns across 9 bases. After removal of 4 bases from V and 4 bases from J, the junction contained 6 bases not matched to a gene. This CDR3 contains 15 residues.

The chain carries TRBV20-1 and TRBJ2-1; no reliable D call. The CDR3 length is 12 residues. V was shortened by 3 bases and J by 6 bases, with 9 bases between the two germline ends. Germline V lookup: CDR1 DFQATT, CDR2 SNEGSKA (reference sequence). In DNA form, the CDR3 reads TGCAGTGCTAGGTTTATAGGCAATGAGCAGTTCTTC. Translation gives CSARFIGNEQFF.

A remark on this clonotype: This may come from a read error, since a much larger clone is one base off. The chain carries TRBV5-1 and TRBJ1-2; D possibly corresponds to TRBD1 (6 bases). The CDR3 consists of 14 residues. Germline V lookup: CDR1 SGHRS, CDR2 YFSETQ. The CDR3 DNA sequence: TGCGCCGGCAGCCCCCGGGACATTGTCTATGGCTACACCTTC. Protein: CAGSPRDIVYGYTF.

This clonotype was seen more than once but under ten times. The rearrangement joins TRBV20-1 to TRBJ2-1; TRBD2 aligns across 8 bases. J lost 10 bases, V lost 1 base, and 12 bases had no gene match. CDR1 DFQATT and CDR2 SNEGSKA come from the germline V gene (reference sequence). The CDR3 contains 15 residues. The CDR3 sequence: CSARVSLAGGGEQFF. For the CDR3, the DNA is TGCAGTGCTAGAGTCTCCCTGGCGGGGGGCGGCGAGCAGTTCTTC.

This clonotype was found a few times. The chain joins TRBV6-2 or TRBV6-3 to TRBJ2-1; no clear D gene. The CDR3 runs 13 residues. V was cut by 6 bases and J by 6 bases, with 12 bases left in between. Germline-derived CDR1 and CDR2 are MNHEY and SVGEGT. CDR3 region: CASSQRCGNEQFF. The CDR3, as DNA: TGTGCCAGCAGCCAACGCTGTGGCAATGAGCAGTTCTTC.

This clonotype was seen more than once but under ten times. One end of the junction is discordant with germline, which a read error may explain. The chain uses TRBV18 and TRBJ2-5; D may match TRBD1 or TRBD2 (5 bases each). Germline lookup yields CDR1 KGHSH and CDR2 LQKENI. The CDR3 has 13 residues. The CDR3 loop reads CASSPPGEETLYF. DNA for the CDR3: TGTGCCAGCTCACCACCGGGGGAAGAGACCCTGTACTTC. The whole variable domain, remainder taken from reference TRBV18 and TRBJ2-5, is NAGVMQNPRHLVRRRGQEARLRCSPMKGHSHVYWYRQLPEEGLKFMVYLQKENIIDESGMPKERFSAEFPKEGPSILRIQQVVRGDSAAYFCASSPPGEETLYFGPGTRLLVL.

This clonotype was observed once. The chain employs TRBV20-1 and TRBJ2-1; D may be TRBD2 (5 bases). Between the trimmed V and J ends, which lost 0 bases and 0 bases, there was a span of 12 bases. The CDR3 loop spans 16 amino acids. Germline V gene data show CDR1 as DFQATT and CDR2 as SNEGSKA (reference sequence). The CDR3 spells CSARDERGSSYNEQFF. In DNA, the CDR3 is TGCAGTGCTAGAGATGAACGGGGAAGCTCCTACAATGAGCAGTTCTTC.

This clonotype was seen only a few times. The DNA for the CDR3 is TGCAGTGGACAGGGGGCGTTCGGGGATGGCTACACCTTC. This sequence encodes CSGQGAFGDGYTF. V gene TRBV20-1 combines with J gene TRBJ1-2; 10 nucleotides align to TRBD1. With 7 bases clipped from V and 6 bases from J, the junction kept 8 bases outside the gene matches. The CDR3 runs to 13 residues. Germline CDR1 and CDR2: DFQATT and SNEGSKA (reference sequence).

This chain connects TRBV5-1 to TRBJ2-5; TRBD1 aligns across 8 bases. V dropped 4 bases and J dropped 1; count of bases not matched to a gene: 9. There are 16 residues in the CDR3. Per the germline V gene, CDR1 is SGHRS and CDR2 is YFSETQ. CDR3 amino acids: CASSMDRATSQETQYF. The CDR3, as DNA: TGCGCCAGCAGCATGGACAGGGCTACCTCCCAAGAGACCCAGTACTTC. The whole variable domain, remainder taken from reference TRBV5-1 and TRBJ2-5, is KAGVTQTPRYLIKTRGQQVTLSCSPISGHRSVSWYQQTPGQGLQFLFEYFSETQRNKGNFPGRFSGRQFSNSRSEMNVSTLELGDSALYLCASSMDRATSQETQYFGPGTRLLVL.

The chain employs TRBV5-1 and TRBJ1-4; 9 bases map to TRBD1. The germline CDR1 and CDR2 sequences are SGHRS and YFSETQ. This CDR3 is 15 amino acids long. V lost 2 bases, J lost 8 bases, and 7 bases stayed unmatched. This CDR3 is CASSFDRGREEKLFF. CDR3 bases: TGCGCCAGCAGCTTCGACAGGGGGAGGGAAGAAAAACTGTTTTTT.

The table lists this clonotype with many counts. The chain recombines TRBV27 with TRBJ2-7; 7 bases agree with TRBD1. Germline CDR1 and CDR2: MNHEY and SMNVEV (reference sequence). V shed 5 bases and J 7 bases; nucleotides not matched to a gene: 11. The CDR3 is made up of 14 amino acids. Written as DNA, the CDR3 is TGTGCCAGCAGTCCGCACGGGCAGGGGGAAGAGCAGTACTTC. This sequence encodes CASSPHGQGEEQYF.

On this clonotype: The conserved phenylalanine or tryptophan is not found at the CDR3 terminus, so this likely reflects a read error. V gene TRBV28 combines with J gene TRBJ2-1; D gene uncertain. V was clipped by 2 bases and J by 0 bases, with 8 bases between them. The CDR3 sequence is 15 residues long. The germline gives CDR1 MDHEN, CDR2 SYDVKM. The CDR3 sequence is CASSLPESSYNEQFV. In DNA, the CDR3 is TGTGCCAGCAGTTTACCGGAGAGCTCCTACAATGAGCAGTTCGTC.

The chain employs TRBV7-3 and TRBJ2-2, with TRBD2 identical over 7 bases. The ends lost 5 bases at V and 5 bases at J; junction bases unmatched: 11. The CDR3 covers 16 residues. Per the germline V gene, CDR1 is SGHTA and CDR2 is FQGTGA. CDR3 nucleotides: TGTGCCAGCAGCCCGGATATGGCGGGGGAGACCGGGGAGCTGTTTTTT. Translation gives CASSPDMAGETGELFF.

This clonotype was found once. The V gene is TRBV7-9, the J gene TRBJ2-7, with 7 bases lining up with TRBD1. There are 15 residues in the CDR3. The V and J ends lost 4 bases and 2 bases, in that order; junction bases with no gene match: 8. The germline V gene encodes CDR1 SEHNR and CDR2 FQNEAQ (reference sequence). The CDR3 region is CASSSMTGYPYEQYF. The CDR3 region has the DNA TGTGCCAGCAGCTCCATGACAGGGTACCCCTACGAGCAGTACTTC.

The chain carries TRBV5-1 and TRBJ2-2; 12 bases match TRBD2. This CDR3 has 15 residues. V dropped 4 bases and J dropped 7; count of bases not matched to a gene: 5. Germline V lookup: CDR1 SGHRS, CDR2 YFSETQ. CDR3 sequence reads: CASSPRTSGNGELFF. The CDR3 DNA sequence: TGCGCCAGCAGCCCAAGGACTAGCGGGAACGGGGAGCTGTTTTTT.